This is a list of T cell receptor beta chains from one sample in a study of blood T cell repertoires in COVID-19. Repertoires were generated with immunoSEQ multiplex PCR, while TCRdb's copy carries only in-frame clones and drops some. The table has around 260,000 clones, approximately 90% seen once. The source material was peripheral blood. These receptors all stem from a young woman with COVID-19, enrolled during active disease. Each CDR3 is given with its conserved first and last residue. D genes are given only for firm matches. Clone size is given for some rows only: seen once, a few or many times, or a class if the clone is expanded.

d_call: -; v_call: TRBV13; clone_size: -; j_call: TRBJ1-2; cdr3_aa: CASSLLLSGDYGYTF; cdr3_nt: TGTGCCAGCAGCTTACTTCTCTCAGGTGACTATGGCTACACCTTC
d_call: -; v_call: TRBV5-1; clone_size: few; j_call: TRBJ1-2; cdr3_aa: CASSLVGGDGYTF; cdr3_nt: TGCGCCAGCAGCTTGGTAGGGGGAGATGGCTACACCTTC
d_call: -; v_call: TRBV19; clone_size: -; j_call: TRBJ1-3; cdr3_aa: CASSIPGAGASSGNTIYF; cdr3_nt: TGTGCCAGTAGTATTCCAGGTGCGGGGGCGAGCTCTGGAAACACCATATATTTT
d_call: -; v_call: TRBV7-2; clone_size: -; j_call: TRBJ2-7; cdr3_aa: CASSMGPGSYEQYF; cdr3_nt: TGTGCCAGCAGCATGGGCCCAGGATCGTACGAGCAGTACTTC
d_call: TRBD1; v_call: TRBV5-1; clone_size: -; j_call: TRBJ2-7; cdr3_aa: CASSLGPGGNEQYF; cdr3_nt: TGCGCCAGCAGCCTCGGGCCAGGGGGAAACGAGCAGTACTTC
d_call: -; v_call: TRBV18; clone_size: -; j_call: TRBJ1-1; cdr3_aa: CASSPQGAEAFF; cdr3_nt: TGTGCCAGCTCACCCCAGGGTGCAGAAGCTTTCTTT
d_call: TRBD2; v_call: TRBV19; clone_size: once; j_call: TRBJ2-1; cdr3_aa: CASSIVLAGVEQFF; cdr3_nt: TGTGCCAGTAGTATTGTCCTAGCGGGAGTAGAGCAGTTCTTC
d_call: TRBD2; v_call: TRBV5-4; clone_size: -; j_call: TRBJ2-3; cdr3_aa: CASGRAAGGSPDTQYF; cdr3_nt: TGTGCCAGCGGCAGGGCAGCGGGAGGCTCCCCGGATACGCAGTATTTT
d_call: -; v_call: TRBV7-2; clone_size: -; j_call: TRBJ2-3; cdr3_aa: CASTLSRAGGTQYF; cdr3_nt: TGTGCCAGCACCCTTAGTCGAGCGGGCGGTACGCAGTATTTT
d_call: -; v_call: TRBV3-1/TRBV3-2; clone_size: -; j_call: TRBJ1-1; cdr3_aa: CASSQVGGGTEAFF; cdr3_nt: TGTGCCAGCAGCCAAGTCGGAGGAGGCACTGAAGCTTTCTTT
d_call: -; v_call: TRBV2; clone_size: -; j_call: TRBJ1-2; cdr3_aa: CASTNTGIPVGYTF; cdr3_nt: TGTGCCAGCACTAATACAGGGATCCCAGTGGGCTACACCTTC
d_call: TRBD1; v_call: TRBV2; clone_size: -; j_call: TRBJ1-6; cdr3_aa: CVTQGAFNSPLHF; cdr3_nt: TGTGTCACACAGGGGGCGTTTAATTCACCCCTCCACTTT
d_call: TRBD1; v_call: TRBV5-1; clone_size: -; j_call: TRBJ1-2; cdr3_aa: CASSDRDRGVFNYGYTF; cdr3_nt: TGCGCCAGCAGCGATCGGGACAGGGGTGTTTTTAACTATGGCTACACCTTC
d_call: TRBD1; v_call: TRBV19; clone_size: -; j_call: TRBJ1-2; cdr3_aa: CASSPGQGAGTF; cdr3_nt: TGTGCCAGTAGCCCCGGACAGGGCGCCGGCACCTTC
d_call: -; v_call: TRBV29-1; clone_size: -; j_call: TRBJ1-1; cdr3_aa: CSVRDLNTEAFF; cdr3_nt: TGCAGCGTCAGGGACTTGAACACTGAAGCTTTCTTT
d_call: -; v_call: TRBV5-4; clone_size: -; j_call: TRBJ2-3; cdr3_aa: CASSFPIPDRNTDTQYF; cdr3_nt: TGTGCCAGCAGCTTTCCAATTCCGGACAGAAACACAGATACGCAGTATTTT
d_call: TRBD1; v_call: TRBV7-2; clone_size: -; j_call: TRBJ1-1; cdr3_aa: CASSGQGPGTEAFF; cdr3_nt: TGTGCCAGCAGCGGACAGGGGCCGGGGACTGAAGCTTTCTTT
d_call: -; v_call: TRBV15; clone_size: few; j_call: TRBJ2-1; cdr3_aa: CATSRERLYNEQFF; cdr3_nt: TGTGCCACCAGCAGAGAAAGACTTTACAATGAGCAGTTCTTC
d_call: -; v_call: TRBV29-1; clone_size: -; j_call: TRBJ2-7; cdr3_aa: CSVEDEVYEQYF; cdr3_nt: TGCAGCGTTGAAGATGAGGTCTACGAGCAGTACTTC